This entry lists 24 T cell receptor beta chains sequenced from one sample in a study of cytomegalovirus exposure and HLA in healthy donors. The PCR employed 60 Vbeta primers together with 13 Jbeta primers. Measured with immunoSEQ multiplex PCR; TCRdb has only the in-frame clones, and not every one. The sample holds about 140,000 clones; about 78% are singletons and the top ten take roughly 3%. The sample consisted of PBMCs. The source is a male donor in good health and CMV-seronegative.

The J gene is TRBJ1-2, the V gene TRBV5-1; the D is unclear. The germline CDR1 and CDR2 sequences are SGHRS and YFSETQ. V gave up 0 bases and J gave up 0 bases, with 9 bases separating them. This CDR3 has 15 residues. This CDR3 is CASSLGSAPNYGYTF. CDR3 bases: TGCGCCAGCAGCTTGGGCAGCGCCCCTAACTATGGCTACACCTTC.

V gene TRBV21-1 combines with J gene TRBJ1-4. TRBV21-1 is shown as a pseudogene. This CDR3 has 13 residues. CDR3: CASSLGGNEKLFF. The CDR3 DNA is TGTGCCTCTTCCCTCGGGGGTAATGAAAAACTGTTTTTT.

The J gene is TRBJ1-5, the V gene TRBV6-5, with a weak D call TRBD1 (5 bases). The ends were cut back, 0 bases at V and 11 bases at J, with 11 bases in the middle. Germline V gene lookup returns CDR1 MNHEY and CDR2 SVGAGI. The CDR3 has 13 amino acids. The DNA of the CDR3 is TGTGCCAGCAGTTACTCCGGGGGTCTGGCCCAGCATTTT. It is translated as CASSYSGGLAQHF.

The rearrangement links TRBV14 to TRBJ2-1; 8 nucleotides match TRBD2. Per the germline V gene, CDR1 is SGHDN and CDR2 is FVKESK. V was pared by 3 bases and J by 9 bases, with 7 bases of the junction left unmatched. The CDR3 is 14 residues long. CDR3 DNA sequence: TGTGCCAGCAGCCAGATACGGGGGGGCACTGAGCAGTTCTTC. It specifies CASSQIRGGTEQFF.

CDR3: CASSYQGAPRETQYF. The CDR3 DNA is TGTGCCAGCAGTTACCAGGGGGCGCCGAGAGAGACCCAGTACTTC. The chain recombines TRBV6-6 with TRBJ2-5; the match to TRBD1 covers 8 bases. The ends lost 2 bases at V and 4 bases at J; junction bases unmatched: 6. The CDR3 contains 15 residues. Looked up from germline, CDR1 is MNHNY and CDR2 is SVGAGI (reference sequence).

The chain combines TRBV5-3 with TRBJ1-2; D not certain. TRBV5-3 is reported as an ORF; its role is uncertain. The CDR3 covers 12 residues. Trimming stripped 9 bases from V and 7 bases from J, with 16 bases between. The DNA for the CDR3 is TGTGCCATCAAAGAGTATGGCGGTGGCTACACCTTC. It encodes CAIKEYGGGYTF.

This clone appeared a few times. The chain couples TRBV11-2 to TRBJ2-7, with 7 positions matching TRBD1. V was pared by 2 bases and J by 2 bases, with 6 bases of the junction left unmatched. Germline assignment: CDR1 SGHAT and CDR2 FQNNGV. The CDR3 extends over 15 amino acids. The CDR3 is CASSLIGTATYEQYF. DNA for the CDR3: TGTGCCAGCAGCTTAATTGGGACAGCCACCTACGAGCAGTACTTC. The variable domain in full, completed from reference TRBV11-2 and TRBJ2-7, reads EAGVAQSPRYKIIEKRQSVAFWCNPISGHATLYWYQQILGQGPKLLIQFQNNGVVDDSQLPKDRFSAERLKGVDSTLKIQPAKLEDSAVYLCASSLIGTATYEQYFGPGTRLTVT.

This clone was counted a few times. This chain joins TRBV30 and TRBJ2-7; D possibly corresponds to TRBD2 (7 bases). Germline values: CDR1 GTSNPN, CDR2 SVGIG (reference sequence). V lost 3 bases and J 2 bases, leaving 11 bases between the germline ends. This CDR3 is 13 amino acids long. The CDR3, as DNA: TGTGCCTGGAGCTTAGGGGGGGCCTACGAGCAGTACTTC. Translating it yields CAWSLGGAYEQYF.

This chain's CDR3 is CASSFVTGINQPQHF. CDR3 sequence (DNA): TGTGCCAGCAGTTTCGTGACAGGCATCAATCAGCCCCAGCATTTT. V and J are TRBV28 and TRBJ1-5, with D tentatively TRBD1 (6 bases). From germline, CDR1 is MDHEN and CDR2 SYDVKM. Deletions cut 3 bases from V and 3 bases from J, with 12 bases between. The CDR3 runs to 15 residues. The full variable domain, completed using reference TRBV28 and TRBJ1-5, is DVKVTQSSRYLVKRTGEKVFLECVQDMDHENMFWYRQDPGLGLRLIYFSYDVKMKEKGDIPEGYSVSREKKERFSLILESASTNQTSMYLCASSFVTGINQPQHFGDGTRLSIL.

The CDR3 protein is CASSFTQGAGEQYF. CDR3 nucleotide sequence: TGCGCCAGCAGCTTTACACAGGGGGCGGGGGAGCAGTACTTC. The chain is built from TRBV5-1 and TRBJ2-7; 9 bases are shared with TRBD1. The V and J ends lost 2 bases and 7 bases, in that order; junction bases with no gene match: 7. The length of the CDR3 is 14 residues. From germline, CDR1 is SGHRS and CDR2 YFSETQ.

CDR3 sequence reads: CASDFYYEQYF. Written as DNA, the CDR3 is TGTGCCAGCGACTTTTACTACGAGCAGTACTTC. This rearrangement joins TRBV6-7 to TRBJ2-7; no reliable D call. TRBV6-7 is reported as an ORF; its role is uncertain. Between the trimmed V and J ends, which lost 8 bases and 3 bases, there was a span of 8 bases. This CDR3 is built from 11 residues.

CDR3 bases: TGTGCCAGCAGCGCAGGGGAGTTAGAGGAAAAACTGTTTTTT. Protein sequence: CASSAGELEEKLFF. The chain joins TRBV7-2 to TRBJ1-4; TRBD1 might be the D (6 bases). The V and J ends lost 5 bases and 8 bases respectively, with 15 bases between them. Germline CDR1 reads SGHTA; CDR2 reads FQGNSA. The CDR3 has 14 amino acids.

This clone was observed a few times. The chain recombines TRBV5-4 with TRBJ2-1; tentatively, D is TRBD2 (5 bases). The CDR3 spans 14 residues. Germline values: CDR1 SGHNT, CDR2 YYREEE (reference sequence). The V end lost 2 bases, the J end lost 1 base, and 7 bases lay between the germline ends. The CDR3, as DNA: TGTGCCAGCAGCTTATCGGGGTCCTACAATGAGCAGTTCTTC. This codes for CASSLSGSYNEQFF.

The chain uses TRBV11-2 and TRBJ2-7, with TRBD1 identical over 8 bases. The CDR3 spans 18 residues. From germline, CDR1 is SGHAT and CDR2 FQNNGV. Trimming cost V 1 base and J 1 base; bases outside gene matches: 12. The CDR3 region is CASSLGTRWQGASYEQYF. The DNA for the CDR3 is TGTGCCAGCAGCTTAGGTACTCGGTGGCAGGGGGCGTCCTACGAGCAGTACTTC.

CDR3 bases: TGTGCCTGGGTGTGGGGCGGGAGTCACAATGAGCAGTTCTTC. Residues: CAWVWGGSHNEQFF. The chain combines TRBV30 with TRBJ2-1; TRBD2 agrees at 7 bases. J gave up 5 bases and V 5 bases, and 9 bases lay outside the gene matches. The CDR3 contains 14 residues. Per the germline V gene, CDR1 is GTSNPN and CDR2 is SVGIG (reference sequence).

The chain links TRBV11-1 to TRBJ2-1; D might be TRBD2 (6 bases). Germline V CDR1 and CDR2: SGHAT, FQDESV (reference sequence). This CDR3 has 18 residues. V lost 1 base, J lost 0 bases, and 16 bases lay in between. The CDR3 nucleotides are TGTGCCAGCAGCTTAGTTAAGGAGGAGGGGTTCTCCTACAATGAGCAGTTCTTC. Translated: CASSLVKEEGFSYNEQFF.

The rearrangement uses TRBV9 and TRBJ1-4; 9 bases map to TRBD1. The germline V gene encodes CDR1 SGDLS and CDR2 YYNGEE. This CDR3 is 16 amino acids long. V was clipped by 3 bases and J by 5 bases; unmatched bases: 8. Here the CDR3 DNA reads TGTGCCAGCAGCGCATTGACAGGGGGGGTAAATGAAAAACTGTTTTTT. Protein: CASSALTGGVNEKLFF.

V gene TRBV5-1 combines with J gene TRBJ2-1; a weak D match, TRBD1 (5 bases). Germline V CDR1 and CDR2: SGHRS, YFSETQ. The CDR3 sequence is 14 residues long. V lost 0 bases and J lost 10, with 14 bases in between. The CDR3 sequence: CASSLERQSDEQFF. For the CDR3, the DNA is TGCGCCAGCAGCTTGGAACGACAGTCAGACGAGCAGTTCTTC.

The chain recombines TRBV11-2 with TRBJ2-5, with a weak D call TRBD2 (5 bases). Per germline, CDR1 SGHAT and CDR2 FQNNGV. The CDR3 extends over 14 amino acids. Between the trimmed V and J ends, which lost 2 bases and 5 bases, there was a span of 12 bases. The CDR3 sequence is CASSLRGSGETQYF. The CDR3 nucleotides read TGTGCCAGCAGCTTAAGAGGGAGTGGCGAGACCCAGTACTTC.

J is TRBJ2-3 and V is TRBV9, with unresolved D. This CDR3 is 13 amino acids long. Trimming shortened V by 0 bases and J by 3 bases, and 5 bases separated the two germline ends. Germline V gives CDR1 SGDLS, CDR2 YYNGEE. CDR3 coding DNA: TGTGCCAGCAGCGTAGAACTAACAGATACGCAGTATTTT. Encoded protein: CASSVELTDTQYF. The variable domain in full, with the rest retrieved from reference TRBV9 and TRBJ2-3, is DSGVTQTPKHLITATGQRVTLRCSPRSGDLSVYWYQQSLDQGLQFLIQYYNGEERAKGNILERFSAQQFPDLHSELNLSSLELGDSALYFCASSVELTDTQYFGPGTRLTVL.

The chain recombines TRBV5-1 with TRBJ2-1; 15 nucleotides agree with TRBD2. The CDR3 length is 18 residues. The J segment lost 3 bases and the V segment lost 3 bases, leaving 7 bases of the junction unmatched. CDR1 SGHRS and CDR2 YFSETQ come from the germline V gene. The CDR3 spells CASSSGLAGGYNYNEQFF. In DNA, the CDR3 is TGCGCCAGCAGCTCGGGACTAGCGGGGGGTTACAACTACAATGAGCAGTTCTTC.

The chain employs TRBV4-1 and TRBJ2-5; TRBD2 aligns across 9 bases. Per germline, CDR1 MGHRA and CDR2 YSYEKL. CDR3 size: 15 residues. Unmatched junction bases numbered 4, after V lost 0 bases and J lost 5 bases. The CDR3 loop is CASSQDDTSGETQYF. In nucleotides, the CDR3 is TGCGCCAGCAGCCAAGATGATACTAGCGGGGAGACCCAGTACTTC.

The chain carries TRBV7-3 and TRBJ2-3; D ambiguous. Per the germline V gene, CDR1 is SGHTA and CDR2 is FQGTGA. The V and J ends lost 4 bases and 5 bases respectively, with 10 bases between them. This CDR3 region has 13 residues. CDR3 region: CASSSQTGDTQYF. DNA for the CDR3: TGTGCCAGCAGCTCGCAAACTGGAGATACGCAGTATTTT. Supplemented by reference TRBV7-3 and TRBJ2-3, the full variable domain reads GAGVSQTPSNKVTEKGKYVELRCDPISGHTALYWYRQSLGQGPEFLIYFQGTGAADDSGLPNDRFFAVRPEGSVSTLKIQRTERGDSAVYLCASSSQTGDTQYFGPGTRLTVL.

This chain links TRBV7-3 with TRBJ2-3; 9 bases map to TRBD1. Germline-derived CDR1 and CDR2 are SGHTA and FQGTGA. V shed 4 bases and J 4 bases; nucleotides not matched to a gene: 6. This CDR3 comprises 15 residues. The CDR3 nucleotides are TGTGCCAGCAGCTCCTGGGACAGGGAGGCAGATACGCAGTATTTT. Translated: CASSSWDREADTQYF.